These 25 T cell receptor beta chains share one sample of origin, sequenced in a study of T cell responses to AZD1222 COVID-19 vaccine (TCRdb year 2021). Explained via the paper, the time point label denotes: baseline before first vaccination. The method behind the library was the immunoSEQ multiplex PCR assay. This immuneACCESS table, as held by TCRdb, lists in-frame sequences with V and J called but not all clones. Of the missing ones, under half trace to an unresolved V gene in checked studies; the others have no known cause. The sample data list some 110,000 clones, and about 92% of these were observed just once. In total, the top ten clones hold more than 2.5% of the sample. Specimen: peripheral blood, collected on day 0 of AZD1222 vaccination. The receptors stem from an adult in good health.

This clone was recorded only once. V usage is TRBV19 and J usage is TRBJ2-7; TRBD2 matches 13 bases. The length of the CDR3 is 15 residues. The V and J ends lost 7 bases and 7 bases, in that order; junction bases with no gene match: 10. CDR1 and CDR2 (germline): LNHDA, SQIVND (reference sequence). CDR3 coding DNA: TGTGCCAGTAAGACTAGCGGGAGGACCTCCGGGGAGCAGTACTTC. Translation: CASKTSGRTSGEQYF.

V and J are TRBV19 and TRBJ2-1; 7 bases match TRBD1. J gave up 4 bases and V 3 bases, and 6 bases lay outside the gene matches. This CDR3 region has 15 residues. Germline V gene sequence: CDR1 LNHDA, CDR2 SQIVND (reference sequence). The chain's CDR3 is CASSMAPGQYNEQFF. In DNA, the CDR3 is TGTGCCAGTAGTATGGCCCCGGGACAGTACAATGAGCAGTTCTTC. Complete variable domain (other parts from reference TRBV19 and TRBJ2-1): DGGITQSPKYLFRKEGQNVTLSCEQNLNHDAMYWYRQDPGQGLRLIYYSQIVNDFQKGDIAEGYSVSREKKESFPLTVTSAQKNPTAFYLCASSMAPGQYNEQFFGPGTRLTVL.

This clone was detected once. The chain uses TRBV3-1 (or the pseudogene TRBV3-2) and TRBJ1-2; D remains unclear. Trimming removed 2 bases from V and 8 bases from J, with 6 bases in between. The CDR3 is 11 residues long. Germline assignment: CDR1 LGHDT and CDR2 YNNKEL (reference sequence). CDR3 DNA: TGTGCCAGCAGCCAAACCGGGGGCTACACCTTC. Translated: CASSQTGGYTF.

The chain uses TRBV5-8 and TRBJ1-4; D gene unclear. Germline CDR1 and CDR2: SGHTS and YDEGEE. This CDR3 contains 13 residues. The V end was cut by 0 bases, the J end by 7 bases, with 7 bases between. The DNA for the CDR3 is TGTGCCAGCAGCTTGGTTGTCAGTGAAAAACTGTTTTTT. As protein: CASSLVVSEKLFF.

V is TRBV3-1 (or the pseudogene TRBV3-2) and J is TRBJ2-1; D unclear. V lost 4 bases and J lost 10, with 8 bases in between. Looked up from germline, CDR1 is LGHDT and CDR2 is YNNKEL (reference sequence). The CDR3 covers 11 residues. The CDR3 DNA reads as TGTGCCAGCAGCCGGCTACGAGAGCAGTTCTTC. Translation: CASSRLREQFF.

In nucleotides, the CDR3 is TGCAGTAGTAGCACAGATACGCAGTATTTT. Its protein product is CSSSTDTQYF. This chain links TRBV20-1 with TRBJ2-3; no definite D call. Trimming left V 8 bases short and J 0 bases short, with 3 bases between. The CDR3 sequence is 10 residues long. The germline V gene has CDR1 DFQATT and CDR2 SNEGSKA (reference sequence).

This clone occurred a few times. The chain links TRBV27 to TRBJ2-1; 10 bases map to TRBD2. Germline loops: CDR1 MNHEY, CDR2 SMNVEV (reference sequence). This CDR3 is 16 amino acids long. V was pared by 1 base and J by 7 bases, with 7 bases of the junction left unmatched. Here the CDR3 DNA reads TGTGCCAGCAGTTTATTTCGCCTAGCGGGAGAGAATGAGCAGTTCTTC. Amino acid sequence: CASSLFRLAGENEQFF.

The gene calls are TRBV5-4 and TRBJ1-1; the D is unclear. Trimming cost V 0 bases and J 1 base, with 7 bases left between them. Per the germline V gene, CDR1 is SGHNT and CDR2 is YYREEE (reference sequence). The CDR3 covers 14 residues. The CDR3, as DNA: TGTGCCAGCAGCTTGGAACCGACGAACACTGAAGCTTTCTTT. Encoded protein: CASSLEPTNTEAFF.

The rearrangement joins TRBV7-9 to TRBJ1-4, with D maybe TRBD1 (6 bases). Germline CDR1 reads SEHNR; CDR2 reads FQNEAQ (reference sequence). V was cut by 11 bases and J by 6 bases, with 22 bases left in between. The CDR3 totals 15 residues. The CDR3 DNA sequence: TGTGCCGGAACAGGGAACCAGCCGCGGGATGAAAAACTGTTTTTT. Translation gives CAGTGNQPRDEKLFF. Based on the CDR3 plus reference TRBV7-9 and TRBJ1-4, the full variable domain is DTGVSQNPRHKITKRGQNVTFRCDPISEHNRLYWYRQTLGQGPEFLTYFQNEAQLEKSRLLSDRFSAERPKGSFSTLEIQRTEQGDSAMYLCAGTGNQPRDEKLFFGSGTQLSVL.

Only one count was recorded for this clone. The chain links TRBV9 to TRBJ1-5; D is unresolved. This CDR3 contains 14 residues. The V end was cut by 0 bases, the J end by 7 bases, with 11 bases between. Germline V lookup: CDR1 SGDLS, CDR2 YYNGEE. Here the CDR3 reads CASSVGFSGQPQHF. In nucleotides, the CDR3 is TGTGCCAGCAGCGTAGGGTTCTCGGGGCAGCCCCAGCATTTT.

The chain is built from TRBV20-1 and TRBJ1-1; D gene unclear. Trimming left V 3 bases short and J 0 bases short, with 8 bases between. Germline values: CDR1 DFQATT, CDR2 SNEGSKA (reference sequence). This CDR3 has 13 amino acids. The CDR3 nucleotides read TGCAGTGCTAGTTCAAGCATGAACACTGAAGCTTTCTTT. This sequence encodes CSASSSMNTEAFF.

Here the CDR3 reads CASSLGGGYNEQFF. The CDR3 coding sequence is TGTGCCAGCAGCCTGGGGGGTGGGTACAATGAGCAGTTCTTC. J is TRBJ2-1 and V is TRBV3-1 (or the pseudogene TRBV3-2); perhaps TRBD2 as D (6 bases). The germline V and J ends were trimmed by 4 bases and 4 bases, with 11 bases remaining between them. Germline loops: CDR1 LGHDT, CDR2 YNNKEL (reference sequence). The CDR3 loop spans 14 amino acids.

This clone was recorded once. The chain combines TRBV7-2 with TRBJ1-3; the D is unclear. The CDR3 consists of 15 residues. V gave up 1 base and J gave up 3 bases, with 10 bases separating them. From germline, CDR1 is SGHTA and CDR2 FQGNSA. In DNA, the CDR3 is TGTGCCAGCAGCTTAGTGGGAGTCATTGGAAACACCATATATTTT. Protein: CASSLVGVIGNTIYF.

The rearrangement links TRBV9 to TRBJ2-5; D is unclear. Germline V gene lookup returns CDR1 SGDLS and CDR2 YYNGEE. The length of the CDR3 is 13 residues. Between the trimmed V and J ends, which lost 0 bases and 1 base, there was a span of 4 bases. This CDR3 is CASSVAVQETQYF. Written as DNA, the CDR3 is TGTGCCAGCAGCGTAGCCGTCCAAGAGACCCAGTACTTC.

The chain is built from TRBV9 and TRBJ2-7; a possible D gene is TRBD2 (6 bases). Trimming removed 0 bases at V and 6 bases at J, with 16 bases between. Germline CDR1 and CDR2: SGDLS and YYNGEE. The CDR3 covers 15 residues. CDR3 DNA sequence: TGTGCCAGCAGCGTAGGTCTAGCGACATCTGCCGAGCAGTACTTC. Amino acid sequence: CASSVGLATSAEQYF.

This sequence joins TRBV30 and TRBJ2-3, with a tentative D call TRBD2 (5 bases). The CDR3 sequence is 13 residues long. V lost 7 bases and J lost 3, with 14 bases in between. Germline V gene lookup returns CDR1 GTSNPN and CDR2 SVGIG (reference sequence). For the CDR3, the DNA is TGTGCCTCCACATATTGGGAGACAGATACGCAGTATTTT. The encoded protein is CASTYWETDTQYF.

This CDR3 reads CASSEGRWNNEQFF. In nucleotides, the CDR3 is TGTGCCAGCAGTGAAGGACGCTGGAACAATGAGCAGTTCTTC. The rearrangement links TRBV6-4 to TRBJ2-1; no definite D call. The CDR3 has 14 residues. Germline assignment: CDR1 MRHNA and CDR2 SNTAGT. V dropped 3 bases and J dropped 5 bases, with 11 bases sitting between them.

The sample holds a few counts of this clone. The genes are TRBV5-1 and TRBJ2-7; 8 bases fit TRBD1. With 2 bases clipped from V and 7 bases from J, the junction kept 8 bases outside the gene matches. This CDR3 region has 14 residues. The germline CDR1 and CDR2 sequences are SGHRS and YFSETQ. The CDR3 coding sequence is TGCGCCAGCAGCTTTGGACAGGGCGAATTAGAGCAGTACTTC. Translating gives CASSFGQGELEQYF.

The chain recombines TRBV6-2 or TRBV6-3 with TRBJ2-3; D may be TRBD1 or TRBD2 (5 bases each). With 5 bases removed from V and 2 bases from J, the gap between germline ends came to 11 bases. The germline CDR1 and CDR2 sequences are MNHEY and SVGEGT. This CDR3 is built from 14 residues. In DNA form, the CDR3 reads TGTGCCAGCAGTAAGAGAGGGGTCACAGATACGCAGTATTTT. As protein: CASSKRGVTDTQYF.

The chain couples TRBV12-3 or TRBV12-4 to TRBJ2-7; D uncertain. V was shortened by 3 bases and J by 6 bases, with 6 bases between the two germline ends. The CDR3 has 11 amino acids. The CDR3 sequence is CASSLRSEQYF. CDR3 in DNA: TGTGCCAGCAGTTTGCGGAGCGAGCAGTACTTC.

V and J are TRBV10-3 and TRBJ1-1; D remains ambiguous. CDR1 ENHRY and CDR2 SYGVKD come from the germline V gene. The V and J ends lost 4 bases and 7 bases respectively, with 7 bases between them. The CDR3 has 11 residues. The chain's CDR3 is CAISGWGEAFF. CDR3 DNA sequence: TGTGCCATCAGTGGTTGGGGTGAAGCTTTCTTT.

V and J are TRBV28 and TRBJ2-7; 11 bases align to TRBD1. Trimming at V came to 4 bases and at J to 7 bases, leaving 12 bases not matched to a gene. The CDR3 sequence is 16 residues long. Germline CDR1 is MDHEN and CDR2 is SYDVKM. DNA of the CDR3: TGTGCCAGCAGTTCTCGGACAGGGGGCGTACTTGGGGAGCAGTACTTC. As protein: CASSSRTGGVLGEQYF.

The J gene is TRBJ2-3, the V gene TRBV29-1, with D unclear. Germline V gene data show CDR1 as SQVTM and CDR2 as ANQGSEA. This CDR3 comprises 14 residues. V was pared by 2 bases and J by 1 base, with 10 bases between. The DNA for the CDR3 is TGCAGCGTTGAAAGACCTATGGGCACAGATACGCAGTATTTT. Its translation: CSVERPMGTDTQYF.

The chain couples TRBV19 to TRBJ2-1; the D is unclear. V was clipped by 1 base and J by 8 bases, with 6 bases between them. From germline, CDR1 is LNHDA and CDR2 SQIVND (reference sequence). The CDR3 extends over 12 amino acids. CDR3 residues: CASSIATHEQFF. CDR3 nucleotides: TGTGCCAGTAGTATAGCGACCCATGAGCAGTTCTTC. Full variable domain (missing parts from reference TRBV19 and TRBJ2-1): DGGITQSPKYLFRKEGQNVTLSCEQNLNHDAMYWYRQDPGQGLRLIYYSQIVNDFQKGDIAEGYSVSREKKESFPLTVTSAQKNPTAFYLCASSIATHEQFFGPGTRLTVL.

The chain joins TRBV5-8 to TRBJ2-7; TRBD1 might be the D (6 bases). This CDR3 comprises 15 residues. CDR1 is SGHTS and CDR2 is YDEGEE in the germline V gene. V lost 7 bases, J lost 0 bases, and 17 bases lay in between. CDR3 sequence reads: CASSRLGAGSYEQYF. CDR3 bases: TGTGCCAGCTCTCGCTTGGGGGCCGGCTCCTACGAGCAGTACTTC.